The 32 T cell receptor beta chains below come from one sample, sequenced in a study of early T cells in non-severe SARS-CoV-2 infection. MiXCR, applied by TCRdb to the 5' RACE reads, yields one record per CDR3 protein. The sample contains about 88,000 distinct CDR3 sequences, under 15% of which appear only once. The sample taken for sequencing was whole blood. These receptors came from an adult who was a healthcare worker with PCR-confirmed SARS-CoV-2 infection or an uninfected control (not recorded which).

The chain has TRBV9 and TRBJ2-2; TRBD1 agrees at 9 bases. In germline, CDR1 is SGDLS, CDR2 YYNGEE. The CDR3 contains 16 residues. The ends lost 2 bases at V and 4 bases at J; junction bases unmatched: 6. The CDR3 DNA reads TGTGCCAGCAGCGTTAGGGACAGGGCGACCACCGGGGAGCTGTTTTTT. Translation gives CASSVRDRATTGELFF. Variable domain in full (rest from reference TRBV9 and TRBJ2-2): DSGVTQTPKHLITATGQRVTLRCSPRSGDLSVYWYQQSLDQGLQFLIQYYNGEERAKGNILERFSAQQFPDLHSELNLSSLELGDSALYFCASSVRDRATTGELFFGEGSRLTVL.

This clonotype was picked up many times. CDR3 nucleotide sequence: TGTGCCAGCACGACTTCGGACAGACCGGGCTATGGCTACACCTTC. Protein: CASTTSDRPGYGYTF. The chain links TRBV28 to TRBJ1-2; TRBD1 is a possible D gene (6 bases). CDR3 length: 15 residues. The V and J ends lost 7 bases and 4 bases respectively, with 19 bases between them. Germline loops: CDR1 MDHEN, CDR2 SYDVKM.

This clonotype has at least ten counts. The chain has TRBV7-9 and TRBJ2-1, with 14 bases aligning to TRBD2. After removal of 5 bases from V and 0 bases from J, the junction contained 12 bases not matched to a gene. This CDR3 comprises 20 residues. Germline-derived CDR1 and CDR2 are SEHNR and FQNEAQ (reference sequence). The CDR3 bases are TGTGCCAGCAGCCCTAAGACTAGCGGGAGGGCCACGAGCTCCTACAATGAGCAGTTCTTC. Its translation: CASSPKTSGRATSSYNEQFF.

This clonotype was seen a handful of times. The CDR3 DNA is TGTGCCAGCAGCCGACTGGGGACGGAAAAACTGTTTTTT. Its translation is CASSRLGTEKLFF. The chain is built from TRBV6-5 and TRBJ1-4, with D perhaps TRBD1 (5 bases). CDR1 is MNHEY, CDR2 SVGAGI, per germline. The CDR3 totals 13 residues. Trimming removed 6 bases at V and 8 bases at J, with 13 bases between.

This clonotype was counted between two and nine times. The chain uses TRBV7-2 and TRBJ2-7, with D unresolved. Trimming shortened V by 1 base and J by 3 bases, and 10 bases separated the two germline ends. The CDR3 runs to 14 residues. Germline V gene data show CDR1 as SGHTA and CDR2 as FQGNSA. CDR3 coding DNA: TGTGCCAGCAGCTTAGGACTGGGCGGCTACGAGCAGTACTTC. This codes for CASSLGLGGYEQYF.

The chain uses TRBV3-1 and TRBJ2-1; 11 bases align to TRBD1. This CDR3 comprises 15 residues. V dropped 4 bases and J dropped 7; count of bases not matched to a gene: 6. Germline lookup yields CDR1 LGHDT and CDR2 YNNKEL (reference sequence). The chain's CDR3 is CASSLSGTGGNEQFF. Written as DNA, the CDR3 is TGTGCCAGCAGCCTCTCCGGGACAGGGGGGAATGAGCAGTTCTTC.

This clonotype was seen repeatedly, ten times or more. V and J are TRBV7-7 and TRBJ2-1, with D perhaps matching TRBD2 (5 bases). Deletions cut 5 bases from V and 7 bases from J, with 18 bases between. CDR1 is SSHAT, CDR2 FNYEAQ, per germline (reference sequence). The CDR3 sequence is 15 residues long. In nucleotides, the CDR3 is TGTGCCAGCAGCCCGAATTGGACTCCTGGTAATGAGCAGTTCTTC. Protein: CASSPNWTPGNEQFF.

The CDR3 DNA follows: TGCAGTGCTAGAGAGATGGGGGAGGGCGAGCAGTACTTC. Its translation is CSAREMGEGEQYF. J is TRBJ2-7 and V is TRBV20-1; 7 positions match TRBD2. This CDR3 has 13 amino acids. V shed 0 bases, J shed 6 bases, and the junction held 5 bases outside the gene matches. CDR1 is DFQATT, CDR2 SNEGSKA, per germline (reference sequence).

This clonotype turned up a few times. The CDR3 sequence: CASSLKVFIYEQYF. In DNA form, the CDR3 reads TGTGCCAGCAGCTTAAAAGTCTTTATCTACGAGCAGTACTTC. The genes are TRBV7-2 and TRBJ2-7; D is uncertain. Germline CDR1 SGHTA, CDR2 FQGNSA. V gave up 2 bases and J gave up 3 bases, with 11 bases separating them. The length of the CDR3 is 14 residues.

This clonotype was detected a few times. This chain links TRBV7-9 with TRBJ2-2; a weak D match, TRBD1 (5 bases). Trimming took 3 bases from V and 3 from J, leaving 17 bases between them. From germline, CDR1 is SEHNR and CDR2 FQNEAQ (reference sequence). The length of the CDR3 is 17 residues. This chain's CDR3 is CASSLNPRQGHTGELFF. CDR3 nucleotide sequence: TGTGCCAGCAGCTTGAACCCCCGGCAGGGTCACACCGGGGAGCTGTTTTTT.

The sample holds a few counts of this clonotype. The rearrangement links TRBV7-6 to TRBJ2-7; tentative D call: TRBD1 (5 bases). The CDR3 contains 11 residues. The germline V and J ends were trimmed by 5 bases and 6 bases, with 8 bases remaining between them. CDR1 and CDR2 (germline): SGHVS, FNYEAQ. CDR3 DNA sequence: TGTGCCAGCAGCCCAGGGTCCGAGCAGTACTTC. This encodes CASSPGSEQYF.

This chain links TRBV9 with TRBJ1-4; no clear D gene. Trimming removed 5 bases at V and 8 bases at J, with 16 bases between. Germline CDR1 SGDLS, CDR2 YYNGEE. CDR3 length: 14 residues. Written as DNA, the CDR3 is TGTGCCAGCAGTCCCGGGATAACCTACGAAAAACTGTTTTTT. Protein product: CASSPGITYEKLFF.

This clonotype is judged medium-sized. The chain carries TRBV28 and TRBJ2-1; 14 bases match TRBD2. CDR1 is MDHEN and CDR2 is SYDVKM in the germline V gene. The CDR3 is 13 residues long. With 5 bases clipped from V and 16 bases from J, the junction kept 7 bases outside the gene matches. CDR3 amino acids: CASSAGLAGGKFF. CDR3 nucleotides: TGTGCCAGCAGTGCCGGACTAGCGGGAGGAAAATTCTTC.

This chain uses TRBV28 with TRBJ2-7; 11 nucleotides agree with TRBD2. J lost 2 bases, V lost 5 bases, and 8 bases had no gene match. From germline, CDR1 is MDHEN and CDR2 SYDVKM. The length of the CDR3 is 16 residues. The CDR3 sequence: CASSASLAGGTYEQYF. The CDR3 DNA sequence: TGTGCCAGCAGTGCTTCCTTAGCGGGAGGGACCTACGAGCAGTACTTC.

The sample holds many counts of this clonotype. This sequence joins TRBV4-1 and TRBJ2-1; possibly TRBD1 or TRBD2 for D (5 bases each). The CDR3 has 16 amino acids. The germline CDR1 and CDR2 sequences are MGHRA and YSYEKL. Trimming took 7 bases from V and 0 from J, leaving 16 bases between them. The CDR3 spells CASNRGAGSSYNEQFF. The CDR3 DNA is TGCGCCAGCAACCGAGGGGCGGGTAGCTCCTACAATGAGCAGTTCTTC.

This clonotype was counted many times. This chain joins TRBV28 and TRBJ2-5, with D perhaps matching TRBD1 (6 bases). Between the trimmed V and J ends, which lost 7 bases and 4 bases, there was a span of 13 bases. Germline values: CDR1 MDHEN, CDR2 SYDVKM. There are 13 residues in the CDR3. CDR3 residues: CASKLQGIETQYF. CDR3 nucleotides: TGTGCCAGCAAACTACAGGGAATAGAGACCCAGTACTTC.

This clonotype was picked up a small number of times. The chain combines TRBV3-1 with TRBJ2-2; 7 bases align to TRBD2. The V gene's germline CDR1 is LGHDT and CDR2 YNNKEL (reference sequence). The CDR3 has 15 amino acids. Unmatched junction bases numbered 3, after V lost 1 base and J lost 4 bases. The CDR3 is CASSQGLAFTGELFF. In DNA form, the CDR3 reads TGTGCCAGCAGCCAAGGACTAGCATTCACCGGGGAGCTGTTTTTT.

Details on this clonotype: A read error may be the cause here, since a much bigger clone is one base away. The V and J genes are TRBV20-1 and TRBJ2-1; possibly TRBD1 or TRBD2 for D (5 bases each). The V gene lost 6 bases and the J gene lost 9 bases, with 24 bases spanning the gap. The CDR3 spans 15 residues. Germline lookup yields CDR1 DFQATT and CDR2 SNEGSKA (reference sequence). CDR3 coding DNA: TGCAGTGCCCAGGGACCTCCATATAGGGGCGGTGAGCAGTTCTTC. This codes for CSAQGPPYRGGEQFF.

The CDR3: CATRAHLPGGETQYF. CDR3 in DNA: TGTGCCACCAGAGCCCACCTGCCGGGTGGAGAGACCCAGTACTTC. The chain carries TRBV15 and TRBJ2-5; D is ambiguous. Trimming removed 6 bases from V and 4 bases from J, with 18 bases in between. The CDR3 has 15 amino acids. From germline, CDR1 is LNHNV and CDR2 YYDKDF (reference sequence).

This clonotype was counted between two and nine times. The gene calls are TRBV5-1 and TRBJ2-3; D gene unclear. V lost 2 bases to trimming and J lost 2 bases, with 12 bases between them. The CDR3 contains 15 residues. Germline V gene data show CDR1 as SGHRS and CDR2 as YFSETQ. CDR3 residues: CASSFSAYLTDTQYF. CDR3 in DNA: TGCGCCAGCAGCTTCTCAGCGTATCTCACAGATACGCAGTATTTT.

This chain links TRBV12-2 with TRBJ1-1. TRBV12-2 is a recognized pseudogene. This CDR3 contains 9 residues. The CDR3 coding sequence is TGTGCAAGGGCCGTGGGAGCTTTCTTT. It is translated as CARAVGAFF.

The V and J genes are TRBV7-2 and TRBJ2-7; 7 positions match TRBD2. The V gene's germline CDR1 is SGHTA and CDR2 FQGNSA. The CDR3 is made up of 14 amino acids. Unmatched junction bases numbered 3, after V lost 1 base and J lost 3 bases. The chain's CDR3 is CASSLDVAGYEQYF. The CDR3 nucleotides read TGTGCCAGCAGCTTAGATGTAGCGGGCTACGAGCAGTACTTC.

This clonotype turned up a few times. V and J are TRBV27 and TRBJ2-3; 8 bases agree with TRBD2. Germline-derived CDR1 and CDR2 are MNHEY and SMNVEV (reference sequence). Trimming at V came to 6 bases and at J to 1 base, leaving 0 bases not matched to a gene. The CDR3 contains 13 residues. The CDR3 nucleotides are TGTGCCAGCAGGGGACTAGGCACAGATACGCAGTATTTT. Translation gives CASRGLGTDTQYF.

This clonotype was found many times. This sequence joins TRBV20-1 and TRBJ1-1; D unresolved. The CDR3 covers 13 residues. CDR1 DFQATT and CDR2 SNEGSKA come from the germline V gene (reference sequence). Trimming took off 4 bases at V and 4 bases at J, with 13 bases between the two ends. In DNA, the CDR3 is TGCAGTGCTAAGGCTTGGGAGGGCACTGAAGCTTTCTTT. This codes for CSAKAWEGTEAFF.

The chain uses TRBV12-3 or TRBV12-4 and TRBJ2-5, with D tentatively TRBD1 (6 bases). This CDR3 is 14 amino acids long. Trimming removed 6 bases from V and 4 bases from J, with 15 bases in between. This chain's CDR3 is CASSTTGPRETQYF. For the CDR3, the DNA is TGTGCCAGCAGCACAACAGGGCCTCGAGAGACCCAGTACTTC.

CDR3 nucleotides: TGTGCCACAGCTCAGGGTTCTGGGGCCAACGTCCTGACTTTC. It yields the protein CATAQGSGANVLTF. The chain couples TRBV6-1 to TRBJ2-6, with D tentatively TRBD1 (5 bases). Trimming cost V 10 bases and J 1 base, with 11 bases left between them. Germline V gives CDR1 MNHNS, CDR2 SASEGT. The CDR3 covers 14 residues.

This clonotype was observed a handful of times. The chain employs TRBV2 and TRBJ2-1, with TRBD2 identical over 12 bases. CDR1 is SNHLY, CDR2 FYNNEI, per germline. Trimming cost V 2 bases and J 5 bases; bases outside gene matches: 10. This CDR3 has 18 residues. The CDR3, as DNA: TGTGCCAGCAGTGAACGGGGTCCCCTAGCGGGAGGGAACAATGAGCAGTTCTTC. Translated: CASSERGPLAGGNNEQFF.

In its sample, this clonotype was seen a few times. The chain couples TRBV13 to TRBJ2-1; D ambiguous. Germline V gives CDR1 PRHDT, CDR2 FYEKMQ (reference sequence). The CDR3 spans 18 residues. Trimming shortened V by 2 bases and J by 4 bases, and 21 bases separated the two germline ends. CDR3 in amino acids: CASSLSLGPMVGYNEQFF. The CDR3 DNA reads as TGTGCCAGCAGCTTATCCTTAGGACCCATGGTGGGATACAATGAGCAGTTCTTC.

The table lists this clonotype with a few counts. The chain carries TRBV5-1 and TRBJ2-1, with D uncertain. Germline assignment: CDR1 SGHRS and CDR2 YFSETQ. The CDR3 length is 13 residues. V dropped 0 bases and J dropped 8 bases, with 9 bases sitting between them. CDR3 nucleotide sequence: TGCGCCAGCAGCTTGGCGGGCAGCGATGAGCAGTTCTTC. This codes for CASSLAGSDEQFF.

The rearrangement joins TRBV12-5 to TRBJ2-7; TRBD1 matches at 8 bases. The CDR3 contains 12 residues. The V gene's germline CDR1 is LGHNT and CDR2 FRNRAP. Trimming cost V 6 bases and J 7 bases; bases outside gene matches: 5. The CDR3 spells CASGSGGDEQYF. CDR3 DNA sequence: TGTGCTAGTGGCTCAGGGGGCGATGAGCAGTACTTC.

The V and J genes are TRBV20-1 and TRBJ1-5; D call uncertain. Trimming cost V 3 bases and J 3 bases, with 9 bases left between them. The CDR3 contains 13 residues. Per the germline V gene, CDR1 is DFQATT and CDR2 is SNEGSKA (reference sequence). CDR3 DNA: TGCAGTGCTAGTTCAACCTTCAATCAGCCCCAGCATTTT. Its protein is CSASSTFNQPQHF.

This clonotype was observed a few times. The V call is TRBV28, the J call TRBJ2-7; 9 bases agree with TRBD1. V dropped 5 bases and J dropped 6; count of bases not matched to a gene: 11. Germline loops: CDR1 MDHEN, CDR2 SYDVKM. This CDR3 is built from 15 residues. In DNA, the CDR3 is TGTGCCAGCAGTCAACCGGGACAGGGAGTCGGCGAGCAGTACTTC. It yields the protein CASSQPGQGVGEQYF.